Listed here are 32 T cell receptor beta chains from one sample, sequenced in a study of T cells in tumors after PD-1 blockade. Produced via immunoSEQ multiplex PCR; TCRdb's table is partial and in-frame only. This table holds roughly 19,000 clones, 78% found once. This sample comprised PBMCs, obtained before anti-PD-1 treatment. Every receptor here comes from a human donor with basal cell carcinoma.

This chain uses TRBV30 with TRBJ1-3, with D possibly matching TRBD1 (6 bases). In germline, CDR1 is GTSNPN, CDR2 SVGIG (reference sequence). The CDR3 is 15 amino acids. V was trimmed by 8 bases and J by 1 base, leaving 18 bases between them. The CDR3, as DNA: TGTGCCGGTTCCAGGGGTGAGGGATCTGGAAACACCATATATTTT. This sequence encodes CAGSRGEGSGNTIYF. The variable domain in full, with the rest retrieved from reference TRBV30 and TRBJ1-3, is SQTIHQWPATLVQPVGSPLSLECTVEGTSNPNLYWYRQAAGRGLQLLFYSVGIGQISSEVPQNLSASRPQDRQFILSSKKLLLSDSGFYLCAGSRGEGSGNTIYFGEGSWLTVV.

The chain couples TRBV28 to TRBJ2-2; 8 bases match TRBD2. In germline, CDR1 is MDHEN, CDR2 SYDVKM. The CDR3 runs to 13 residues. J lost 4 bases, V lost 9 bases, and 4 bases had no gene match. CDR3 nucleotides: TGTGCCAGTCATCTAGCGGGCACCGGGGAGCTGTTTTTT. The encoded protein is CASHLAGTGELFF.

Note on this clone: The junction and the germline gene differ at one end; a read error may be behind it. Here the CDR3 reads CASSSQNLAGGPNLHF. For the CDR3, the DNA is TGTGCCAGCAGCTCACAGAACCTAGCGGGGGGGCCCAATCTCCACTTC. V and J are TRBV7-9 and TRBJ2-7; TRBD2 agrees at 12 bases. CDR1 is SEHNR, CDR2 FQNEAQ, per germline (reference sequence). The CDR3 consists of 16 residues.

The chain has TRBV3-1 (or the pseudogene TRBV3-2) and TRBJ1-6, with 10 nucleotides matching TRBD1. This CDR3 is built from 13 residues. Per the germline V gene, CDR1 is LGHDT and CDR2 is YNNKEL (reference sequence). The V and J ends lost 6 bases and 9 bases, in that order; junction bases with no gene match: 2. The CDR3: CASRDRGSSPLHF. Here the CDR3 DNA reads TGTGCCAGCAGGGACAGGGGGAGTTCACCCCTCCACTTT.

This chain connects TRBV3-1 (or the pseudogene TRBV3-2) to TRBJ1-2; weak D call: TRBD1 (5 bases). The CDR3 loop spans 13 amino acids. Germline-derived CDR1 and CDR2 are LGHDT and YNNKEL (reference sequence). Deletions cut 3 bases from V and 2 bases from J, with 7 bases between. This chain's CDR3 is CASSHPGNYGYTF. Here the CDR3 DNA reads TGTGCCAGCAGCCACCCAGGGAACTATGGCTACACCTTC.

The chain is built from TRBV6-1 and TRBJ2-2; TRBD2 matches 10 bases. Germline V CDR1 and CDR2: MNHNS, SASEGT. CDR3 length equals 16 residues. V dropped 4 bases and J dropped 5; count of bases not matched to a gene: 7. CDR3 residues: CASSVLAGGETGELFF. For the CDR3, the DNA is TGTGCCAGCAGTGTTTTAGCGGGAGGTGAGACCGGGGAGCTGTTTTTT.

The sample holds one count of this clone. CDR3 in DNA: TGTGCCAGAAGGACAGGGCAACACTCAACCTCTGGAAACACCATATATTTT. Encoded protein: CARRTGQHSTSGNTIYF. The chain has TRBV5-6 and TRBJ1-3, with TRBD1 identical over 8 bases. J lost 0 bases, V lost 8 bases, and 13 bases had no gene match. CDR1 is SGHDT, CDR2 YYEEEE, per germline. CDR3 length: 17 amino acids. Supplemented by reference TRBV5-6 and TRBJ1-3, the full variable domain reads DAGVTQSPTHLIKTRGQQVTLRCSPKSGHDTVSWYQQALGQGPQFIFQYYEEEERQRGNFPDRFSGHQFPNYSSELNVNALLLGDSALYLCARRTGQHSTSGNTIYFGEGSWLTVV.

V and J are TRBV10-3 and TRBJ2-5; D may be TRBD2 (5 bases). CDR1 is ENHRY and CDR2 is SYGVKD in the germline V gene. The CDR3 is 13 amino acids. V lost 7 bases and J lost 4, with 13 bases in between. CDR3 DNA sequence: TGTGCCATCAAAGGTTTCGGAGGAGAGACCCAGTACTTC. The encoded protein is CAIKGFGGETQYF.

As for this clone: The sample contains more than one DNA sequence encoding this CDR3. The chain links TRBV14 to TRBJ1-1; D call uncertain. CDR1 SGHDN and CDR2 FVKESK come from the germline V gene. The CDR3 is made up of 13 amino acids. V lost 0 bases, J lost 1 base, and 3 bases lay in between. This CDR3 is CASSQDQNTEAFF. The CDR3 DNA follows: TGTGCCAGCAGCCAAGATCAGAACACTGAAGCTTTCTTT.

This chain uses TRBV6-5 with TRBJ1-2; TRBD1 agrees at 9 bases. J lost 8 bases, V lost 0 bases, and 10 bases had no gene match. Germline assignment: CDR1 MNHEY and CDR2 SVGAGI. This CDR3 has 16 residues. CDR3 protein: CASSYSGQGLLTGYTF. The CDR3 DNA is TGTGCCAGCAGTTACTCGGGACAGGGCTTGCTTACGGGCTACACCTTC.

This clone was counted a few times. The V and J genes are TRBV28 and TRBJ2-7; possibly TRBD2 for D (6 bases). Trimming took 6 bases from V and 0 from J, leaving 15 bases between them. In germline, CDR1 is MDHEN, CDR2 SYDVKM. The length of the CDR3 is 15 residues. This CDR3 reads CASSPGLKSSYEQYF. As DNA, the CDR3 is TGTGCCAGCAGCCCAGGACTAAAAAGCTCCTACGAGCAGTACTTC.

CDR3 sequence reads: CASSEGDGPGAQYF. In DNA form, the CDR3 reads TGTGCCAGCAGTGAAGGGGACGGTCCTGGGGCCCAGTACTTC. The V and J genes are TRBV6-1 and TRBJ2-5; D possibly matches TRBD1 or TRBD2 (5 bases each). CDR1 MNHNS and CDR2 SASEGT come from the germline V gene. Trimming removed 1 base at V and 9 bases at J, with 15 bases between. The CDR3 is 14 residues long.

The V call is TRBV28, the J call TRBJ2-7; D is perhaps TRBD2 (6 bases). The length of the CDR3 is 12 residues. Deletions cut 8 bases from V and 4 bases from J, with 12 bases between. CDR1 is MDHEN and CDR2 is SYDVKM in the germline V gene. CDR3 nucleotide sequence: TGTGCCAGCGGACCACGGGAGTACGAGCAGTACTTC. This encodes CASGPREYEQYF.

Turning to this clone: The germline gene is not matched at one end of the junction; a read error may be the cause. The CDR3 is CPSCEGWAGVGSSYNEQFF. In DNA form, the CDR3 reads TGTCCCAGCTGTGAAGGGTGGGCGGGGGTGGGGAGCTCCTACAATGAGCAGTTCTTC. V usage is TRBV2 and J usage is TRBJ2-1, with 7 positions matching TRBD2. The CDR3 contains 19 residues. Germline CDR1 is SNHLY and CDR2 is FYNNEI.

The CDR3 is CSVREDAYNEQFF. The CDR3 nucleotides are TGCAGCGTACGGGAGGACGCTTACAATGAGCAGTTCTTC. The chain is built from TRBV29-1 and TRBJ2-1, with 7 nucleotides matching TRBD2. J was trimmed by 4 bases and V by 6 bases; bases with no gene match: 6. Germline CDR1 is SQVTM and CDR2 is ANQGSEA. CDR3 length equals 13 residues.

The rearrangement links TRBV5-5 to TRBJ1-1, with a weak D call TRBD1 (5 bases). CDR1 and CDR2 from the germline V gene are SGHKS and YYEKEE (reference sequence). The CDR3 is 15 residues long. Trimming removed 5 bases from V and 3 bases from J, with 17 bases in between. DNA for the CDR3: TGTGCCAGCAGTTCGATACGGGGGTGGGACACTGAAGCTTTCTTT. Translating it yields CASSSIRGWDTEAFF.

V gene TRBV6-5 combines with J gene TRBJ2-4, with 9 bases aligning to TRBD1. The CDR3 has 13 residues. V shed 8 bases, J shed 6 bases, and the junction held 5 bases outside the gene matches. The germline V gene encodes CDR1 MNHEY and CDR2 SVGAGI. The CDR3 DNA reads TGTGCCAGCTTAGGGACAGGGATAAACATTCAGTACTTC. This gives the protein CASLGTGINIQYF.

This rearrangement joins TRBV5-1 to TRBJ1-5; no definite D call. V was trimmed by 4 bases and J by 4 bases, leaving 9 bases between them. This CDR3 is 13 amino acids long. Germline V gene data show CDR1 as SGHRS and CDR2 as YFSETQ. The CDR3 reads CASSADENQPQHF. In DNA, the CDR3 is TGCGCCAGCAGCGCGGACGAAAATCAGCCCCAGCATTTT.

The chain couples TRBV15 to TRBJ2-5; 7 bases are shared with TRBD1. The V gene's germline CDR1 is LNHNV and CDR2 YYDKDF (reference sequence). V dropped 3 bases and J dropped 3; count of bases not matched to a gene: 13. The CDR3 consists of 17 residues. The CDR3 reads CATSRRDSKKTEETQYF. The CDR3 DNA reads as TGTGCCACCAGCAGGAGGGACAGCAAAAAGACCGAAGAGACCCAGTACTTC.

The chain links TRBV5-1 to TRBJ2-1, with TRBD2 as a possible D gene (5 bases). V lost 7 bases to trimming and J lost 0 bases, with 17 bases between them. There are 16 residues in the CDR3. CDR1 is SGHRS, CDR2 YFSETQ, per germline. CDR3 region: CASLVEPGVSYNEQFF. The CDR3 DNA is TGCGCCAGCTTAGTGGAACCCGGGGTCTCCTACAATGAGCAGTTCTTC.

The gene calls are TRBV29-1 and TRBJ2-7; D possibly corresponds to TRBD1 (6 bases). This CDR3 contains 14 residues. The V gene lost 5 bases and the J gene lost 5 bases, with 19 bases spanning the gap. The germline gives CDR1 SQVTM, CDR2 ANQGSEA. As DNA, the CDR3 is TGCAGCGTTTTTGGGACACCAGATTCCCACGAGCAGTACTTC. Translating it yields CSVFGTPDSHEQYF.

The chain uses TRBV5-1 and TRBJ2-5; TRBD2 matches 9 bases. V lost 5 bases, J lost 5 bases, and 4 bases stayed unmatched. Germline V gene data show CDR1 as SGHRS and CDR2 as YFSETQ. The CDR3 spans 13 residues. The CDR3 loop reads CASRGLAMETQYF. Written as DNA, the CDR3 is TGCGCCAGCAGGGGACTAGCTATGGAGACCCAGTACTTC.

V and J are TRBV2 and TRBJ2-1, with 9 bases identical to TRBD2. Germline values: CDR1 SNHLY, CDR2 FYNNEI. The CDR3 covers 19 residues. The CDR3 spells CPRSDGGGREGSSYNEQFF. For the CDR3, the DNA is TGTCCCCGCAGTGACGGGGGGGGGCGGGAGGGGAGCTCCTACAATGAGCAGTTCTTC. The complete variable domain, with remaining parts taken from reference TRBV2 and TRBJ2-1, reads EPEVTQTPSHQVTQMGQEVILRCVPISNHLYFYWYRQILGQKVEFLVSFYNNEISEKSEIFDDQFSVERPDGSNFTLKIRSTKLEDSAMYFCPRSDGGGREGSSYNEQFFGPGTRLTVL.

This clone was counted a few times. This chain uses TRBV5-1 with TRBJ2-7; 9 positions match TRBD2. Per the germline V gene, CDR1 is SGHRS and CDR2 is YFSETQ. The CDR3 spans 15 residues. Unmatched junction bases numbered 10, after V lost 7 bases and J lost 2 bases. In DNA, the CDR3 is TGCGCCAGCGTTGGTGGGTCTAGCGGGACCTACGAGCAGTACTTC. Its translation is CASVGGSSGTYEQYF.

This sequence joins TRBV4-1 and TRBJ2-2, with D unclear. Per the germline V gene, CDR1 is MGHRA and CDR2 is YSYEKL. V was pared by 3 bases and J by 5 bases, with 10 bases between. The CDR3 covers 14 residues. CDR3 nucleotides: TGCGCCAGCAGCCAGGGGTCATGGACCGGGGAGCTGTTTTTT. This sequence encodes CASSQGSWTGELFF.

This clone was recorded once. The chain joins TRBV4-1 to TRBJ2-4; TRBD1 aligns across 9 bases. Losses at the gene ends were 1 base for V and 1 base for J; bases not matched to a gene: 5. Germline V gives CDR1 MGHRA, CDR2 YSYEKL. The CDR3 has 17 amino acids. The CDR3 reads CASSQGRQGVAKNIQYF. The CDR3 nucleotides read TGCGCCAGCAGCCAAGGCCGACAGGGGGTTGCCAAAAACATTCAGTACTTC.

This chain links TRBV7-3 with TRBJ2-1; no clear D. The CDR3 extends over 13 amino acids. V shed 3 bases and J shed 8 bases, with 11 bases lying between them. The germline CDR1 and CDR2 sequences are SGHTA and FQGTGA. CDR3 amino acids: CASSFTGVHEQFF. Here the CDR3 DNA reads TGTGCCAGCAGCTTTACGGGTGTCCATGAGCAGTTCTTC.

This rearrangement joins TRBV12-5 to TRBJ2-5, with D possibly called TRBD1 or TRBD2 (5 bases each). The germline V gene has CDR1 LGHNT and CDR2 FRNRAP. The V and J ends lost 5 bases and 1 base respectively, with 11 bases between them. This CDR3 spans 14 amino acids. CDR3 sequence: CASGPLGGQETQYF. The CDR3 bases are TGTGCTAGTGGTCCACTTGGGGGCCAAGAGACCCAGTACTTC. The full variable domain, with the rest looked up from reference TRBV12-5 and TRBJ2-5, is DARVTQTPRHKVTEMGQEVTMRCQPILGHNTVFWYRQTMMQGLELLAYFRNRAPLDDSGMPKDRFSAEMPDATLATLKIQPSEPRDSAVYFCASGPLGGQETQYFGPGTRLLVL.

This chain uses TRBV12-3 or TRBV12-4 with TRBJ1-5; D is unclear. The CDR3 runs 13 residues. Trimming took 6 bases from V and 7 from J, leaving 13 bases between them. For the CDR3, the DNA is TGTGCCAGCAGCGCTACGGTGGGCCAGCCCCAGCATTTT. Amino acids: CASSATVGQPQHF.

The V call is TRBV11-3, the J call TRBJ2-3; the D gene is possibly TRBD2 (6 bases). V was cut by 1 base and J by 1 base, with 9 bases left in between. The germline gives CDR1 SGHNT, CDR2 YENEEA. This CDR3 is 15 amino acids long. CDR3 sequence reads: CASSLASSGTDTQYF. CDR3 bases: TGTGCCAGCAGCTTAGCGTCTAGCGGCACAGATACGCAGTATTTT.

The chain combines TRBV7-6 with TRBJ2-1, with D possibly being TRBD1 (6 bases). Per the germline V gene, CDR1 is SGHVS and CDR2 is FNYEAQ. Trimming took 5 bases from V and 3 from J, leaving 17 bases between them. The CDR3 consists of 16 residues. The CDR3 bases are TGTGCCAGCAGCCCAACTCCAGGACAGAACTACAATGAGCAGTTCTTC. The encoded protein is CASSPTPGQNYNEQFF.

The V gene is TRBV6-5, the J gene TRBJ1-3, with 10 bases aligning to TRBD1. CDR3 length: 16 amino acids. V was pared by 0 bases and J by 8 bases, with 7 bases of the junction left unmatched. Germline-derived CDR1 and CDR2 are MNHEY and SVGAGI. The CDR3 DNA follows: TGTGCCAGCAGTTACTCGTCTAGGGACAGGGGACACACCATATATTTT. It yields the protein CASSYSSRDRGHTIYF.